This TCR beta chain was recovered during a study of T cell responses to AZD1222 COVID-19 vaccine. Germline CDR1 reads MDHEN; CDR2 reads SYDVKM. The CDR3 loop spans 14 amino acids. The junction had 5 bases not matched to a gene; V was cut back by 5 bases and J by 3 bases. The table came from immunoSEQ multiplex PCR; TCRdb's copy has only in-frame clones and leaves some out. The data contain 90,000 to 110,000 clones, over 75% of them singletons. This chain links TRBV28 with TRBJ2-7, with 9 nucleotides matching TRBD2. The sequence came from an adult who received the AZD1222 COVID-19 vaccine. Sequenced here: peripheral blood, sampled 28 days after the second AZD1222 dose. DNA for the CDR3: TGTGCCAGCAGTGTTAGCGGGAGAGTCTACGAGCAGTACTTC. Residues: CASSVSGRVYEQYF.